Presented here are 17 T cell receptor beta chains from one specimen sequenced in a study of CD8+ T cells in alopecia areata. Isolated RNA was reverse transcribed into cDNA used as the sequencing template. Only in-frame clones appear in the TCRdb table, and some are missing; sequencing was by immunoSEQ multiplex PCR. This table has some 130,000 clones, about 46% appearing once. The sample consisted of CD8+ T cells sorted from blood, taken at week 0. The receptors shown here come from a human donor with alopecia areata.

The table lists this clone with many counts. The sample contains more than one DNA sequence encoding this CDR3. The chain has TRBV27 and TRBJ1-5, with D maybe TRBD1 (5 bases). Germline-derived CDR1 and CDR2 are MNHEY and SMNVEV (reference sequence). The CDR3 sequence is 13 residues long. Trimming took 1 base from V and 4 from J, leaving 5 bases between them. CDR3 in DNA: TGTGCCAGCAGTTTATGGGGGAATCAGCCCCAGCATTTT. As protein: CASSLWGNQPQHF.

The CDR3 DNA reads as TGTGCCAGCAGTTACGATAGGGACACTGAAGCTTTCTTT. The encoded protein is CASSYDRDTEAFF. The V and J genes are TRBV6-5 and TRBJ1-1; unclear D gene. This CDR3 region has 13 residues. Looked up from germline, CDR1 is MNHEY and CDR2 is SVGAGI. Trimming cost V 2 bases and J 3 bases, with 7 bases left between them.

This clone was observed a handful of times. This chain links TRBV5-4 with TRBJ1-1; tentative D call: TRBD1 (5 bases). The V gene lost 4 bases and the J gene lost 1 base, with 8 bases spanning the gap. CDR1 is SGHNT, CDR2 YYREEE, per germline (reference sequence). The length of the CDR3 is 13 residues. CDR3 in DNA: TGTGCCAGCAGCGCGGGGGGGAACACTGAAGCTTTCTTT. This gives the protein CASSAGGNTEAFF.

CDR3: CSVEGDRGGGDEQFF. CDR3 bases: TGCAGCGTTGAAGGGGACAGAGGAGGTGGAGATGAGCAGTTCTTC. This chain links TRBV29-1 with TRBJ2-1; 7 bases match TRBD1. The J segment lost 8 bases and the V segment lost 1 base, leaving 11 bases of the junction unmatched. The CDR3 extends over 15 amino acids. The germline V gene has CDR1 SQVTM and CDR2 ANQGSEA.

This clone was observed a handful of times. This sequence joins TRBV7-9 and TRBJ2-2, with TRBD1 matching over 7 bases. CDR1 and CDR2 (germline): SEHNR, FQNEAQ (reference sequence). V was clipped by 8 bases and J by 3 bases; unmatched bases: 3. The CDR3 is 13 amino acids. CDR3 sequence reads: CASWGTDTGELFF. The CDR3 coding sequence is TGTGCCAGCTGGGGGACAGACACCGGGGAGCTGTTTTTT.

The chain is built from TRBV2 and TRBJ2-5, with D hard to call. From germline, CDR1 is SNHLY and CDR2 FYNNEI. The CDR3 is made up of 12 amino acids. The germline V and J ends were trimmed by 11 bases and 5 bases, with 15 bases remaining between them. CDR3 nucleotides: TGTGCCGTTCTAGGGTGGCGGGAGACCCAGTACTTC. Translated: CAVLGWRETQYF. Full variable domain (rest looked up from reference TRBV2 and TRBJ2-5): EPEVTQTPSHQVTQMGQEVILRCVPISNHLYFYWYRQILGQKVEFLVSFYNNEISEKSEIFDDQFSVERPDGSNFTLKIRSTKLEDSAMYFCAVLGWRETQYFGPGTRLLVL.

This clone appeared a few times. The chain combines TRBV11-2 with TRBJ2-2; TRBD1 agrees at 7 bases. The CDR3 is 15 residues long. Trimming removed 1 base from V and 6 bases from J; junction bases left unmatched: 5. CDR1 and CDR2 (germline): SGHAT, FQNNGV. CDR3 sequence: CASSLATGRSGELFF. CDR3 DNA: TGTGCCAGCAGCTTAGCGACAGGGCGGTCCGGGGAGCTGTTTTTT.

This chain joins TRBV6-6 and TRBJ2-7, with 7 bases matching TRBD2. With 5 bases clipped from V and 2 bases from J, the junction kept 6 bases outside the gene matches. CDR1 is MNHNY, CDR2 SVGAGI, per germline (reference sequence). The CDR3 has 14 amino acids. CDR3 nucleotides: TGTGCCAGCAGTGGGGAGGGAAGCGCCTACGAGCAGTACTTC. Protein: CASSGEGSAYEQYF.

The chain couples TRBV7-8 to TRBJ2-2, with D hard to call. CDR1 is SGHVS and CDR2 is FQNEAQ in the germline V gene. The V and J ends lost 5 bases and 7 bases respectively, with 8 bases between them. The CDR3 is 12 amino acids. CDR3 nucleotides: TGTGCCAGCAGCCCCCTACTCGGGGAGCTGTTTTTT. Protein product: CASSPLLGELFF.

The gene calls are TRBV7-9 and TRBJ2-3, with 10 bases that match TRBD1. The CDR3 extends over 15 amino acids. The junction had 4 bases not matched to a gene; V was cut back by 4 bases and J by 3 bases. Per germline, CDR1 SEHNR and CDR2 FQNEAQ (reference sequence). CDR3 residues: CASSSGTGETDTQYF. CDR3 in DNA: TGTGCCAGCAGCTCGGGGACAGGGGAGACAGATACGCAGTATTTT.

The chain joins TRBV6-6 to TRBJ2-5; D possibly corresponds to TRBD2 (6 bases). V shed 1 base and J shed 5 bases, with 11 bases lying between them. The CDR3 loop spans 14 amino acids. The germline CDR1 and CDR2 sequences are MNHNY and SVGAGI (reference sequence). The DNA of the CDR3 is TGTGCCAGCAGTTACTTATCCAGCGGGGAGACCCAGTACTTC. This sequence encodes CASSYLSSGETQYF.

This clone has just one count. The DNA for the CDR3 is TGCGCCAGCAGCCAAATAACAGGGGGCGAGGATTTTGAAGCTTTCTTT. This sequence encodes CASSQITGGEDFEAFF. The rearrangement uses TRBV5-1 and TRBJ1-1, with 9 bases aligning to TRBD1. J was trimmed by 7 bases and V by 4 bases; bases with no gene match: 14. This CDR3 has 16 residues. CDR1 and CDR2 from the germline V gene are SGHRS and YFSETQ.

The chain joins TRBV5-7 to TRBJ1-1; D gene ambiguous. TRBV5-7 is filed as an ORF, its function uncertain. The CDR3 consists of 14 residues. Trimming shortened V by 0 bases and J by 5 bases, and 11 bases separated the two germline ends. For the CDR3, the DNA is TGTGCCAGCAGCTTGGGGCAGCATAGTACTGAAGCTTTCTTT. Amino acids: CASSLGQHSTEAFF.

In this sample, this clone turned up a few times. The rearrangement links TRBV23-1 to TRBJ2-1; 11 nucleotides match TRBD2. TRBV23-1 carries the ORF label, with uncertain function. This CDR3 region has 14 residues. Trimming at V came to 7 bases and at J to 5 bases, leaving 4 bases not matched to a gene. The CDR3 DNA is TGCGCCAGCATCACTAGCGGGGGACACAATGAGCAGTTCTTC. It codes for CASITSGGHNEQFF.

This clone was picked up a small number of times. J is TRBJ2-7 and V is TRBV6-1, with D unclear. V lost 4 bases and J 0 bases, leaving 7 bases between the germline ends. Germline V gene data show CDR1 as MNHNS and CDR2 as SASEGT. This CDR3 has 13 amino acids. The CDR3 sequence is CASSVYASYEQYF. DNA for the CDR3: TGTGCCAGCAGTGTGTACGCCTCCTACGAGCAGTACTTC.

In nucleotides, the CDR3 is TGTGCCAGCAGCCTAGGGGACTGGGAGCAGTACTTC. Translating it yields CASSLGDWEQYF. The chain recombines TRBV27 with TRBJ2-7, with a weak D call TRBD2 (6 bases). The V gene's germline CDR1 is MNHEY and CDR2 SMNVEV (reference sequence). This CDR3 has 12 residues. V was clipped by 6 bases and J by 7 bases, with 13 bases between them.

V gene TRBV4-1 combines with J gene TRBJ1-6; 7 bases map to TRBD1. Germline assignment: CDR1 MGHRA and CDR2 YSYEKL. The CDR3 has 16 residues. The J segment lost 4 bases and the V segment lost 0 bases, leaving 3 bases of the junction unmatched. The CDR3 here is CASSQDLGQYNSPLHF. For the CDR3, the DNA is TGCGCCAGCAGCCAAGATTTGGGACAGTATAATTCACCCCTCCACTTT.